What follows are 18 T cell receptor beta chains derived from one specimen sequenced in a study of blood T cell repertoires in COVID-19 (dated by TCRdb to the early 2020s). Receptor amplification or capture employed the immunoSEQ multiplex PCR assay. This immuneACCESS table, as held by TCRdb, lists in-frame sequences with V and J called but not all clones. Of the missing ones, under half trace to an unresolved V gene in checked studies; the others have no known cause. The sample data list roughly 250,000 clones, and around 89% of these were observed just once. About 3% of the sample belongs to the ten largest clones. Specimen: PBMCs or T cells enriched from blood (not recorded which). These receptor sequences come from a woman between 50 and 59 years old who had recovered from COVID-19.

V usage is TRBV14 and J usage is TRBJ1-2; D unresolved. The CDR3 has 13 amino acids. The germline V gene encodes CDR1 SGHDN and CDR2 FVKESK. V shed 3 bases and J shed 5 bases, with 10 bases lying between them. The CDR3 coding sequence is TGTGCCAGCAGCCAGAATACCGAGTATGGCTACACCTTC. Translating gives CASSQNTEYGYTF.

This chain connects TRBV11-1 to TRBJ2-5; 7 positions agree with TRBD2. CDR1 is SGHAT, CDR2 FQDESV, per germline (reference sequence). The CDR3 has 16 amino acids. V was pared by 3 bases and J by 4 bases, with 11 bases of the junction left unmatched. The CDR3: CASSLALWGGRETQYF. CDR3 DNA: TGTGCCAGCAGCTTGGCTCTGTGGGGAGGGAGAGAGACCCAGTACTTC.

The chain uses TRBV7-2 and TRBJ2-7; 7 positions match TRBD1. The CDR3 has 16 amino acids. Germline V CDR1 and CDR2: SGHTA, FQGNSA. V lost 5 bases and J lost 0; bases outside the gene matches: 10. In nucleotides, the CDR3 is TGTGCCAGCAGCCCGCAAGGGGGCCCGGGCTCCTACGAGCAGTACTTC. Protein sequence: CASSPQGGPGSYEQYF. The full variable domain, rest sourced from reference TRBV7-2 and TRBJ2-7, is GAGVSQSPSNKVTEKGKDVELRCDPISGHTALYWYRQSLGQGLEFLIYFQGNSAPDKSGLPSDRFSAERTGGSVSTLTIQRTQQEDSAVYLCASSPQGGPGSYEQYFGPGTRLTVT.

V usage is TRBV7-2 and J usage is TRBJ2-5, with 8 bases matching TRBD1. The CDR3 has 16 amino acids. Unmatched junction bases numbered 11, after V lost 4 bases and J lost 4 bases. The germline CDR1 and CDR2 sequences are SGHTA and FQGNSA. The CDR3 is CASSSLGRGQSETQYF. The CDR3 DNA reads as TGTGCCAGCAGCTCCCTTGGCAGGGGGCAGTCAGAGACCCAGTACTTC. Using reference TRBV7-2 and TRBJ2-5 for the parts outside the CDR3, the full variable domain is GAGVSQSPSNKVTEKGKDVELRCDPISGHTALYWYRQSLGQGLEFLIYFQGNSAPDKSGLPSDRFSAERTGGSVSTLTIQRTQQEDSAVYLCASSSLGRGQSETQYFGPGTRLLVL.

The chain is built from TRBV27 and TRBJ1-1, with a possible D match to TRBD1 (6 bases). The length of the CDR3 is 14 residues. Between the trimmed V and J ends, which lost 3 bases and 7 bases, there was a span of 15 bases. Germline assignment: CDR1 MNHEY and CDR2 SMNVEV (reference sequence). DNA for the CDR3: TGTGCCAGCAGTTTTCTCCAGGGGCTCGGTGAAGCTTTCTTT. Translation gives CASSFLQGLGEAFF.

The chain combines TRBV25-1 with TRBJ1-2, with 8 nucleotides matching TRBD1. In germline, CDR1 is MGHDK, CDR2 SYGVNS. The CDR3 is 12 amino acids. V shed 6 bases and J 4 bases; nucleotides not matched to a gene: 1. The CDR3 here is CASRGQGYGYTF. The CDR3 bases are TGTGCCAGCAGAGGACAGGGCTATGGCTACACCTTC.

The J gene is TRBJ1-4, the V gene TRBV7-9; maybe TRBD1 (6 bases). V shed 1 base and J shed 8 bases, with 11 bases lying between them. The CDR3 totals 14 residues. The V gene's germline CDR1 is SEHNR and CDR2 FQNEAQ (reference sequence). Written as DNA, the CDR3 is TGTGCCAGCAGCTTAGACAGGGATCGGGAAAAACTGTTTTTT. This gives the protein CASSLDRDREKLFF.

The genes are TRBV5-8 and TRBJ1-4, with D unresolved. CDR1 is SGHTS and CDR2 is YDEGEE in the germline V gene. The CDR3 sequence is 13 residues long. Trimming pared 0 bases from V and 6 bases from J, leaving 6 bases between. The DNA for the CDR3 is TGTGCCAGCAGCTTGGTGCCGGATGAAAAACTGTTTTTT. Amino acids: CASSLVPDEKLFF. Together with reference TRBV5-8 and TRBJ1-4, the CDR3 gives the full variable domain: EAGVTQSPTHLIKTRGQQATLRCSPISGHTSVYWYQQALGLGLQFLLWYDEGEERNRGNFPPRFSGRQFPNYSSELNVNALELEDSALYLCASSLVPDEKLFFGSGTQLSVL.

J is TRBJ2-3 and V is TRBV28; perhaps TRBD2 as D (6 bases). CDR1 MDHEN and CDR2 SYDVKM come from the germline V gene. The length of the CDR3 is 16 residues. The V and J ends lost 8 bases and 0 bases respectively, with 18 bases between them. The CDR3 protein is CASYRGGTFSTDTQYF. CDR3 nucleotides: TGTGCCAGCTATCGTGGAGGGACCTTTAGCACAGATACGCAGTATTTT.

The gene calls are TRBV7-8 and TRBJ2-3; possibly TRBD2 for D (5 bases). V dropped 6 bases and J dropped 4 bases, with 20 bases sitting between them. CDR3 size: 16 residues. Germline CDR1 SGHVS, CDR2 FQNEAQ. The CDR3 sequence is CASRPTRDRLSDTQYF. CDR3 coding DNA: TGTGCCAGCAGGCCCACTAGAGATCGACTATCAGATACGCAGTATTTT.

This clone was observed a few times. The V gene is TRBV19, the J gene TRBJ2-1; TRBD2 aligns across 15 bases. This CDR3 is built from 16 residues. V lost 8 bases and J lost 3; bases outside the gene matches: 5. Germline CDR1 LNHDA, CDR2 SQIVND (reference sequence). CDR3 protein: CASGGTSGRFYNEQFF. The CDR3 DNA reads TGTGCCAGTGGGGGGACTAGCGGGAGGTTCTACAATGAGCAGTTCTTC.

This chain connects TRBV7-9 to TRBJ2-7, with TRBD1 matching 7 bases. CDR1 is SEHNR, CDR2 FQNEAQ, per germline (reference sequence). The J segment lost 0 bases and the V segment lost 3 bases, leaving 5 bases of the junction unmatched. The CDR3 runs 15 residues. CDR3 sequence reads: CASSLGTESSYEQYF. The CDR3 DNA is TGTGCCAGCAGCTTGGGGACAGAGAGCTCCTACGAGCAGTACTTC. Full variable domain (remainder filled in from reference TRBV7-9 and TRBJ2-7): DTGVSQNPRHKITKRGQNVTFRCDPISEHNRLYWYRQTLGQGPEFLTYFQNEAQLEKSRLLSDRFSAERPKGSFSTLEIQRTEQGDSAMYLCASSLGTESSYEQYFGPGTRLTVT.

This clone has only one observation. The chain combines TRBV6-5 with TRBJ1-2; D might be TRBD1 (6 bases). The germline CDR1 and CDR2 sequences are MNHEY and SVGAGI. The CDR3 length is 14 residues. V was shortened by 7 bases and J by 4 bases, with 16 bases between the two germline ends. The CDR3: CASTSSGTIYGYTF. The CDR3, as DNA: TGTGCCAGCACGTCGTCCGGGACAATCTATGGCTACACCTTC.

The chain carries TRBV6-6 and TRBJ1-5, with D tentatively TRBD1 (6 bases). V lost 11 bases, J lost 7 bases, and 9 bases lay in between. The germline gives CDR1 MNHNY, CDR2 SVGAGI (reference sequence). The CDR3 is 10 amino acids. The CDR3 region has the DNA TGTGCCGGGGGACAACAGCCCCAGCATTTT. This translates into CAGGQQPQHF.

The rearrangement joins TRBV28 to TRBJ1-2; 8 nucleotides match TRBD1. Losses at the gene ends were 6 bases for V and 4 bases for J; bases not matched to a gene: 7. The CDR3 runs to 14 residues. CDR1 is MDHEN and CDR2 is SYDVKM in the germline V gene. This CDR3 is CASSSRGHTYGYTF. DNA of the CDR3: TGTGCCAGCAGCTCCAGGGGGCATACCTATGGCTACACCTTC.

The chain couples TRBV4-3 to TRBJ1-4; 9 positions agree with TRBD1. V shed 6 bases and J 3 bases; nucleotides not matched to a gene: 8. CDR3 length: 16 amino acids. Germline CDR1 and CDR2: LGHNA and YSLEER. In DNA form, the CDR3 reads TGCGCCAGCAGAAGGGACAGGGTTCTCCCTAATGAAAAACTGTTTTTT. This gives the protein CASRRDRVLPNEKLFF.

This clone showed up just once. This chain uses TRBV18 with TRBJ1-2; 8 bases fit TRBD1. This CDR3 spans 12 amino acids. V lost 4 bases, J lost 8 bases, and 3 bases stayed unmatched. CDR1 and CDR2 from the germline V gene are KGHSH and LQKENI. As DNA, the CDR3 is TGTGCCAGCTCACACAGGGGGGACGGCTACACCTTC. It is translated as CASSHRGDGYTF.

The J gene is TRBJ2-2, the V gene TRBV6-2 or TRBV6-3; tentatively, D is TRBD2 (5 bases). Trimming took 5 bases from V and 5 from J, leaving 21 bases between them. CDR3 length: 17 residues. CDR1 and CDR2 (germline): MNHEY, SVGEGT. The CDR3 bases are TGTGCCAGCAGTCCCAACCGGGGTCAGGCAGGAACCGGGGAGCTGTTTTTT. This sequence encodes CASSPNRGQAGTGELFF.